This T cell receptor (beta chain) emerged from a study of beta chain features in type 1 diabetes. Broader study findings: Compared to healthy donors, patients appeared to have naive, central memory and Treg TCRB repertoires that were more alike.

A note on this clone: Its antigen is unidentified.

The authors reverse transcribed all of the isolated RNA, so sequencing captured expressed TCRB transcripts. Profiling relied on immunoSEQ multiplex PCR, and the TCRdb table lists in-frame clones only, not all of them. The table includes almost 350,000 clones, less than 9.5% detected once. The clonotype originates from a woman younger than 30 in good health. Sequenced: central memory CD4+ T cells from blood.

The CDR3 is CASSQDYKEFSGELFF. CDR3 DNA sequence: TGTGCCAGCAGCCAAGATTATAAGGAGTTCTCCGGGGAGCTGTTTTTT. The chain has TRBV4-2 and TRBJ2-2; D is unclear. Per germline, CDR1 LGHNA and CDR2 YNFKEQ. The CDR3 runs to 16 residues. With 0 bases removed from V and 6 bases from J, the gap between germline ends came to 14 bases.